The clone carrying this TCR beta chain was counted at least ten times. No patient received treatment before thyroid surgery. The data derive from a study of metastatic and nonmetastatic thyroid tumors. Using MiXCR, TCRdb re-called clones from the PCR reads. The profile shows around 16,000 clones, around 25% of them singletons. Germline V CDR1 and CDR2: LGHDT, YNNKEL (reference sequence). This CDR3 comprises 18 residues. Trimming at V came to 0 bases and at J to 4 bases, leaving 8 bases not matched to a gene. Sequenced material: blood. This chain joins TRBV3-1 and TRBJ2-1; 11 bases fit TRBD2. The source is a male donor with papillary thyroid cancer or a benign thyroid nodule (not recorded which). Some clones in this sample may be carry-over from other donors' samples. The CDR3 nucleotides read TGTGCCAGCAGCCAAGAGTCCTCTAGCGGGGGGCTTTACAATGAGCAGTTCTTC. This gives the protein CASSQESSSGGLYNEQFF.